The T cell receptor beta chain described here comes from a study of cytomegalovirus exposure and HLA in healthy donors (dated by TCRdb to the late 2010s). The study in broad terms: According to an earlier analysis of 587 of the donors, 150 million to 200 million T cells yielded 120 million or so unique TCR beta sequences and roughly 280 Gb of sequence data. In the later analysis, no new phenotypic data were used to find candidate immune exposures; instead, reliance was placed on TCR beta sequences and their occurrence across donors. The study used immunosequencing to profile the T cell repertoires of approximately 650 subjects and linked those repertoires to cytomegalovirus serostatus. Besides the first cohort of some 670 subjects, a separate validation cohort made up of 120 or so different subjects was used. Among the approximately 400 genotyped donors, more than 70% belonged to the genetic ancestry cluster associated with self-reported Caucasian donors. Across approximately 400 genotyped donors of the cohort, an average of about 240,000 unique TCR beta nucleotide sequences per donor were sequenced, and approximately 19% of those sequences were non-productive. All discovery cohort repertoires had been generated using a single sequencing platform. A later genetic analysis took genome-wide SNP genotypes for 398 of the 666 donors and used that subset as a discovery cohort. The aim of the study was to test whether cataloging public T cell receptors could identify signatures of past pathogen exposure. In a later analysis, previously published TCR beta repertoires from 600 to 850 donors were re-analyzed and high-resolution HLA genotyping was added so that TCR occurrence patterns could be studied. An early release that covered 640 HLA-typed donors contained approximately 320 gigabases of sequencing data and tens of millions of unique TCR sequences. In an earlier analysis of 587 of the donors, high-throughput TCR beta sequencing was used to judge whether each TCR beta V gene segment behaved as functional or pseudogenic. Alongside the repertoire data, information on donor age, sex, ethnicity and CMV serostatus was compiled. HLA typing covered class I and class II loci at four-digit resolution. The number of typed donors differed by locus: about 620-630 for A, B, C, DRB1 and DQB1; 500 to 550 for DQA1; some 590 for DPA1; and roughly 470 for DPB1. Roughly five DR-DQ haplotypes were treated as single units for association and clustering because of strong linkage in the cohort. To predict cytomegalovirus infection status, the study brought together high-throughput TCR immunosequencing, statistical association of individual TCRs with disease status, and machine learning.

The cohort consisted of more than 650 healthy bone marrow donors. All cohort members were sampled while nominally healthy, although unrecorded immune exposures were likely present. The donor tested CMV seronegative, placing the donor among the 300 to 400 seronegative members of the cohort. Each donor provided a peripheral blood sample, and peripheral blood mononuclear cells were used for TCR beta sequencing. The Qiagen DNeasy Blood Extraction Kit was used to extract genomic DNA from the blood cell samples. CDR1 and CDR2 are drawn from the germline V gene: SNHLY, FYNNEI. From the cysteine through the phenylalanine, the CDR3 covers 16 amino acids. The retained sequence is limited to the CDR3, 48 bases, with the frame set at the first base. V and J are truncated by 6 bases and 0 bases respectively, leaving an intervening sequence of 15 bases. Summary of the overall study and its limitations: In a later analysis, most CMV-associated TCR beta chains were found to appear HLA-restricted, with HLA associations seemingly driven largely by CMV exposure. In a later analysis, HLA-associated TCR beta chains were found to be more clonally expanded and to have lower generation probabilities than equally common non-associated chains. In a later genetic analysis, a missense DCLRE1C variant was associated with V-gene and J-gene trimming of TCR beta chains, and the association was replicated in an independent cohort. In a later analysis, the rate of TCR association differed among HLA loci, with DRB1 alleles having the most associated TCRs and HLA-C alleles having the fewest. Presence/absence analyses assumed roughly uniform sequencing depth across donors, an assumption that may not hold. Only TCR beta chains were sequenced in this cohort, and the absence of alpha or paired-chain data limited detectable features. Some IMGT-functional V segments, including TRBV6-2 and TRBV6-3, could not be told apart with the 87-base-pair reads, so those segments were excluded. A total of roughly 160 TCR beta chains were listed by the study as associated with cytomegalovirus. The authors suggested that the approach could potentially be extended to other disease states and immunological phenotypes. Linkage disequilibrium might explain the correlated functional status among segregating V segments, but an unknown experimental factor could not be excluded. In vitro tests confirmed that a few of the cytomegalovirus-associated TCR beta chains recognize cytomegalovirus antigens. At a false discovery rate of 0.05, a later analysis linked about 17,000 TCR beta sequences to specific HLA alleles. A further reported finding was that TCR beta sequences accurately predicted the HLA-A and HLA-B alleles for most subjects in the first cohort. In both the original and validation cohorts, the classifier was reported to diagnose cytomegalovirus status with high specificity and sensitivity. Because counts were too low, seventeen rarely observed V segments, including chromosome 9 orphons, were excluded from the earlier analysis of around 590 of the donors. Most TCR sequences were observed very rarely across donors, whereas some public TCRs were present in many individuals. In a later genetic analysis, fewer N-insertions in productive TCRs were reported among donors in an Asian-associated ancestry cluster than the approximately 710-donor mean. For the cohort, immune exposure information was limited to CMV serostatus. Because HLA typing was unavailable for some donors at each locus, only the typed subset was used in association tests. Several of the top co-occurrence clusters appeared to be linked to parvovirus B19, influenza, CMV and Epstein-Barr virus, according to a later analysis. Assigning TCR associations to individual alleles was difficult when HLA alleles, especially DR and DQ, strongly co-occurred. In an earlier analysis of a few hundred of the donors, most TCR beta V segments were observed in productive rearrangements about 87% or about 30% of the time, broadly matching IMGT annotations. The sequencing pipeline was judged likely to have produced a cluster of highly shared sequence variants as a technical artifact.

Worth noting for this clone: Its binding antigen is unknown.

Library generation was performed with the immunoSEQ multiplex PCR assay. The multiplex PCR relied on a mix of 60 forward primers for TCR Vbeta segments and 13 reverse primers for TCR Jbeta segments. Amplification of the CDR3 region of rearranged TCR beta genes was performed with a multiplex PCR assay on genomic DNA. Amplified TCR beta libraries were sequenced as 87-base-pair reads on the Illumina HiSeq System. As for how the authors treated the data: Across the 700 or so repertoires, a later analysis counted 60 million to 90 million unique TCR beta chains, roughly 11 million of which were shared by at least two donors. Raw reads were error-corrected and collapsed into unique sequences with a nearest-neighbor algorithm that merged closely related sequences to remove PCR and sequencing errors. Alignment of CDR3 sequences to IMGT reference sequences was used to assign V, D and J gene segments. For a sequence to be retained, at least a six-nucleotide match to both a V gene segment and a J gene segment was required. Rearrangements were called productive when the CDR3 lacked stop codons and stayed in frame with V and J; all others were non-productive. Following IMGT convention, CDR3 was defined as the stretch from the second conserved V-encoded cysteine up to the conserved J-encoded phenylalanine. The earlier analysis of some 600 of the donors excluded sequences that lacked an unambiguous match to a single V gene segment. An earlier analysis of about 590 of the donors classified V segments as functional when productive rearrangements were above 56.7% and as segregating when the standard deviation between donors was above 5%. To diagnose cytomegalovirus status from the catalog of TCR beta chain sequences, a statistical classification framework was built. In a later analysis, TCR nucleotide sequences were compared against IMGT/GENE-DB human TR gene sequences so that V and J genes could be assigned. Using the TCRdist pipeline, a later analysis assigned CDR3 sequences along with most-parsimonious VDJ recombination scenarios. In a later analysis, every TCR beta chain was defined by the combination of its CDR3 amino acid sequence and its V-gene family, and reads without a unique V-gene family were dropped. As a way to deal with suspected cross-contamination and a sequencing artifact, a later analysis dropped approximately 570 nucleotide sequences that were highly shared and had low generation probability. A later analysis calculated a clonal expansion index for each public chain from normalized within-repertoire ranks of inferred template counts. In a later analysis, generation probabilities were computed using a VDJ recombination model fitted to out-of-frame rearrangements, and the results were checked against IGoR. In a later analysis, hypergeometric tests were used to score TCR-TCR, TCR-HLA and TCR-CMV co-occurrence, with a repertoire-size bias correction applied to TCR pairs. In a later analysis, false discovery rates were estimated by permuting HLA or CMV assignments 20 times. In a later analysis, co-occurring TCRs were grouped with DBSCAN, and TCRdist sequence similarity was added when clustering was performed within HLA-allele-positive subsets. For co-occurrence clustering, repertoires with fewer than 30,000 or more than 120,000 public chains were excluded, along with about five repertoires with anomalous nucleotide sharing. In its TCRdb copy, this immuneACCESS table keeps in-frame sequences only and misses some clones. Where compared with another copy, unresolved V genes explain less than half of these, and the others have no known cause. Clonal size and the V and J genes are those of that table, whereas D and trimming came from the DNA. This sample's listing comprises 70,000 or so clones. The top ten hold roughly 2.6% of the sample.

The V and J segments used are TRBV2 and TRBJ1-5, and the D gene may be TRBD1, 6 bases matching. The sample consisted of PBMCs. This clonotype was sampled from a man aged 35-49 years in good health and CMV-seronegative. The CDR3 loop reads CASREDRPYSNQPQHF. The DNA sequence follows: TGTGCCAGCAGAGAGGACAGACCGTATAGCAATCAGCCCCAGCATTTT.